The 9 T cell receptor beta chains presented below share a single source sample, sequenced in a study of cytomegalovirus exposure and HLA in healthy donors. The PCR made use of 60 Vbeta and 13 Jbeta primers. Using immunoSEQ multiplex PCR, the repertoire was profiled, and TCRdb retains in-frame clones only, with some absent. The sample lists approximately 140,000 clones, 60% to 80% occurring once. Sequenced material: PBMCs. The origin of the receptors is a man between 18 and 35 years old in good health and CMV-seronegative.

The genes are TRBV5-6 and TRBJ1-5; D is possibly TRBD1 (5 bases). Germline V CDR1 and CDR2: SGHDT, YYEEEE. The CDR3 totals 15 residues. Trimming removed 4 bases from V and 0 bases from J, with 11 bases in between. CDR3 nucleotides: TGTGCCAGCAGCAGCTTAGGGGATAGCAATCAGCCCCAGCATTTT. Translating gives CASSSLGDSNQPQHF.

V and J are TRBV2 and TRBJ2-5; 9 bases match TRBD1. Per germline, CDR1 SNHLY and CDR2 FYNNEI. This CDR3 region has 15 residues. Germline trimming cut 4 bases from V and 1 base from J; bases unmatched to any gene: 4. In DNA form, the CDR3 reads TGTGCCAGCAGTGGGGGACAGGGTCGCCAAGAGACCCAGTACTTC. The encoded protein is CASSGGQGRQETQYF.

The rearrangement links TRBV5-1 to TRBJ1-6; D perhaps matches TRBD1 (5 bases). This CDR3 has 15 residues. Germline CDR1 reads SGHRS; CDR2 reads YFSETQ. Deletions cut 4 bases from V and 4 bases from J, with 12 bases between. The CDR3 sequence is CASSPAGRYNSPLHF. The CDR3 coding sequence is TGCGCCAGCAGCCCGGCGGGACGGTATAATTCACCCCTCCACTTT.

The chain combines TRBV2 with TRBJ2-5, with a weak D call TRBD1 (5 bases). The J call may be faulty, since TRBJ2-7 better matches the DNA end. This CDR3 is built from 11 residues. Germline CDR1 and CDR2: SNHLY and FYNNEI. The CDR3, as DNA: TGTGCCAGCAAGTTAGGGGTCGAGCAGTACTTC. The encoded protein is CASKLGVEQYF.

This rearrangement joins TRBV12-5 to TRBJ1-1; D gene uncertain. The length of the CDR3 is 12 residues. Trimming pared 6 bases from V and 5 bases from J, leaving 10 bases between. The germline V gene encodes CDR1 LGHNT and CDR2 FRNRAP. As DNA, the CDR3 is TGTGCTAGTGGCCCTCCCGCGACTGAAGCTTTCTTT. It translates to CASGPPATEAFF.

The chain links TRBV5-4 to TRBJ1-4; 12 nucleotides match TRBD1. The V gene end was trimmed by 4 bases and the J gene end by 6 bases; junction bases not matched to a gene: 7. CDR3 length: 16 amino acids. Germline V CDR1 and CDR2: SGHNT, YYREEE (reference sequence). CDR3 nucleotides: TGTGCCAGCAGCACGGCGCGGGACAGGGGGCATGAAAAACTGTTTTTT. Its translation: CASSTARDRGHEKLFF. Together with reference TRBV5-4 and TRBJ1-4, the CDR3 gives the full variable domain: ETGVTQSPTHLIKTRGQQVTLRCSSQSGHNTVSWYQQALGQGPQFIFQYYREEENGRGNFPPRFSGLQFPNYSSELNVNALELDDSALYLCASSTARDRGHEKLFFGSGTQLSVL.

The rearrangement uses TRBV6-5 and TRBJ2-7; the D gene is possibly TRBD2 (5 bases). Germline CDR1 reads MNHEY; CDR2 reads SVGAGI. The CDR3 is 14 residues long. V shed 7 bases and J shed 3 bases, with 16 bases lying between them. The CDR3 region has the DNA TGTGCCAGCAAACTGTTGTACGGGGACTACGAGCAGTACTTC. It codes for CASKLLYGDYEQYF.

The rearrangement links TRBV15 to TRBJ2-7; possibly TRBD2 for D (7 bases). Trimming cost V 6 bases and J 2 bases, with 8 bases left between them. Looked up from germline, CDR1 is LNHNV and CDR2 is YYDKDF (reference sequence). This CDR3 is 12 amino acids long. CDR3 sequence reads: CATRRGPYEQYF. The CDR3 region has the DNA TGTGCCACCAGGCGGGGGCCCTACGAGCAGTACTTC.

The V and J genes are TRBV7-8 and TRBJ2-1; 9 nucleotides line up with TRBD2. In germline, CDR1 is SGHVS, CDR2 FQNEAQ. The CDR3 length is 13 residues. The V and J ends lost 2 bases and 7 bases, in that order; junction bases with no gene match: 0. The CDR3 spells CASSLLAGNEQFF. The CDR3 region has the DNA TGTGCCAGCAGCTTACTAGCGGGGAATGAGCAGTTCTTC.